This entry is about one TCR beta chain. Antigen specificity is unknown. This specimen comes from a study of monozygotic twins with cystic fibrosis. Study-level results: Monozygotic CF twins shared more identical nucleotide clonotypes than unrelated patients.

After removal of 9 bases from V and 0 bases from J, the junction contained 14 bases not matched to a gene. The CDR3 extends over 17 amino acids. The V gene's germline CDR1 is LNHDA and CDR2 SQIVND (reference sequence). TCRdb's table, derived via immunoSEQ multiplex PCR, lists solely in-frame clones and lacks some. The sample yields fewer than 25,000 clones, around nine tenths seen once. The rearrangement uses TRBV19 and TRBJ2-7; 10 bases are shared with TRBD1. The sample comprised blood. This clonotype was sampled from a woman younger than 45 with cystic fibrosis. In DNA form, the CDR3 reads TGTGCCAGCCAGACGGGACAGGGGCGACCGGGCTCCTACGAGCAGTACTTC. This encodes CASQTGQGRPGSYEQYF.